A single sample gave rise to the 20 T cell receptor beta chains below, sequenced in a study of patients and donors after allogeneic stem cell transplantation. MiXCR was run by TCRdb on the RT-PCR reads, yielding one entry per CDR3 protein. Here the sample spans some 230,000 distinct CDR3 sequences, approximately 14% being singletons. Sample: blood, either unsorted or a sorted T cell fraction (not recorded which). Every receptor here comes from a human donor who was either an allogeneic HSCT recipient or a stem cell or donor lymphocyte infusion donor (not recorded which). It is not recorded whose cells these are; they may come from a transplant donor.

This clonotype was counted a few times. The rearrangement joins TRBV19 to TRBJ2-3; perhaps TRBD1 as D (6 bases). The V gene lost 3 bases and the J gene lost 2 bases, with 15 bases spanning the gap. The CDR3 has 16 residues. Germline V lookup: CDR1 LNHDA, CDR2 SQIVND (reference sequence). The CDR3, as DNA: TGTGCCAGTAGTATCGGTGCGACAGGAGACACAGATACGCAGTATTTT. It is translated as CASSIGATGDTDTQYF.

This clonotype was observed once. This CDR3 reads CATSAPDRGIETQYF. Here the CDR3 DNA reads TGTGCCACCAGCGCCCCGGACAGGGGTATCGAGACCCAGTACTTC. J is TRBJ2-5 and V is TRBV24-1, with TRBD1 identical over 9 bases. From germline, CDR1 is KGHDR and CDR2 SFDVKD. V lost 7 bases and J lost 5; bases outside the gene matches: 10. This CDR3 region has 15 residues.

This clonotype was counted ten times or more. For the CDR3, the DNA is TGTGCCTGGAACAACCTCGTAGGGACTAGCTTCTCCGAGGTGTCCTACAATGAGCAGTTCTTC. This gives the protein CAWNNLVGTSFSEVSYNEQFF. The chain joins TRBV30 to TRBJ2-1, with 9 nucleotides matching TRBD2. V lost 4 bases to trimming and J lost 1 base; unmatched junction nucleotides: 23. Per germline, CDR1 GTSNPN and CDR2 SVGIG (reference sequence). The CDR3 is made up of 21 amino acids.

The V and J genes are TRBV5-6 and TRBJ2-1; D remains unclear. In germline, CDR1 is SGHDT, CDR2 YYEEEE. CDR3 length: 12 amino acids. Trimming took off 0 bases at V and 9 bases at J, with 7 bases between the two ends. The CDR3 spells CASSLGGFEQFF. CDR3 nucleotides: TGTGCCAGCAGCTTGGGGGGATTTGAGCAGTTCTTC.

The chain uses TRBV5-1 and TRBJ2-2, with 13 bases aligning to TRBD2. The V segment lost 4 bases and the J segment 4 bases; nucleotides outside the gene matches: 10. This CDR3 comprises 18 residues. Germline lookup yields CDR1 SGHRS and CDR2 YFSETQ. The DNA for the CDR3 is TGCGCCAGCAGCACGGGACTAGCGGGACCCGTGGGCACCGGGGAGCTGTTTTTT. Protein product: CASSTGLAGPVGTGELFF.

The gene calls are TRBV10-3 and TRBJ1-1, with D perhaps TRBD1 (5 bases). The CDR3 is 13 amino acids. The ends were cut back, 7 bases at V and 0 bases at J, with 9 bases in the middle. CDR1 is ENHRY, CDR2 SYGVKD, per germline. DNA of the CDR3: TGTGCCATCACGGGGGGACTGAACACTGAAGCTTTCTTT. It encodes CAITGGLNTEAFF.

This chain joins TRBV28 and TRBJ1-2; 7 nucleotides agree with TRBD1. J was trimmed by 2 bases and V by 7 bases; bases with no gene match: 7. Germline-derived CDR1 and CDR2 are MDHEN and SYDVKM. The CDR3 runs 14 residues. DNA for the CDR3: TGTGCCAGCACCAGGGGGTCATTAAACTATGGCTACACCTTC. Translated, it gives CASTRGSLNYGYTF.

This clonotype was counted ten times or more. The chain couples TRBV20-1 to TRBJ1-1, with D perhaps matching TRBD1 (6 bases). This CDR3 region has 12 residues. CDR1 and CDR2 (germline): DFQATT, SNEGSKA (reference sequence). Trimming took 2 bases from V and 4 from J, leaving 8 bases between them. CDR3 sequence reads: CSARQGSTEAFF. The CDR3 nucleotides read TGCAGTGCTAGACAGGGGAGCACTGAAGCTTTCTTT.

This clonotype was counted only a few times. V gene TRBV21-1 combines with J gene TRBJ1-1; the D segment call TRBD1 is taken from the table without a DNA check. TRBV21-1 is recorded as a pseudogene. The CDR3 sequence is 13 residues long. The CDR3 DNA reads TGTGCCAGCAGCAAAGAGGGGGAAACTGAAGCTTTCTTT. Protein sequence: CASSKEGETEAFF.

This clonotype was seen only a few times. The chain joins TRBV30 to TRBJ2-3, with 8 nucleotides matching TRBD2. This CDR3 comprises 13 residues. V lost 2 bases, J lost 3 bases, and 1 base stayed unmatched. CDR1 and CDR2 (germline): GTSNPN, SVGIG (reference sequence). The CDR3 coding sequence is TGTGCCTGGAGTCCTAGCGGGACAGATACGCAGTATTTT. This translates into CAWSPSGTDTQYF.

This chain connects TRBV20-1 to TRBJ2-5; 7 bases map to TRBD1. Losses at the gene ends were 8 bases for V and 2 bases for J; bases not matched to a gene: 11. The CDR3 length is 14 residues. CDR1 is DFQATT and CDR2 is SNEGSKA in the germline V gene (reference sequence). This CDR3 reads CSTDSGGGQETQYF. In DNA form, the CDR3 reads TGCAGTACCGACTCAGGGGGTGGTCAAGAGACCCAGTACTTC.

This clonotype appeared many times. This rearrangement joins TRBV10-3 to TRBJ1-1; D unresolved. The CDR3 contains 15 residues. The V end lost 5 bases, the J end lost 1 base, and 14 bases lay between the germline ends. The V gene's germline CDR1 is ENHRY and CDR2 SYGVKD. In DNA, the CDR3 is TGTGCCATCAGTCCCGGGGAGACTGAGAACACTGAAGCTTTCTTT. Its protein is CAISPGETENTEAFF.

The table lists this clonotype with many counts. The chain couples TRBV12-3 or TRBV12-4 to TRBJ1-1; weak D call: TRBD1 (5 bases). Trimming took 2 bases from V and 10 from J, leaving 14 bases between them. The length of the CDR3 is 13 residues. The CDR3 DNA reads TGTGCCAGCAGTTTAAAGGGGAGGAGCGGAGCTTTCTTT. Translated, it gives CASSLKGRSGAFF.

The chain uses TRBV6-2 or TRBV6-3 and TRBJ1-2; the D is unclear. Trimming removed 6 bases at V and 6 bases at J, with 17 bases between. Germline lookup yields CDR1 MNHEY and CDR2 SVGEGT. The CDR3 sequence is 14 residues long. This CDR3 reads CASSYIQRSNGYTF. The CDR3 DNA is TGTGCCAGCAGCTACATACAACGAAGTAATGGCTACACCTTC.

There are a few counts of this clonotype. This chain connects TRBV7-2 to TRBJ1-6, with 8 bases that match TRBD1. CDR3 length: 16 residues. The J segment lost 9 bases and the V segment lost 1 base, leaving 8 bases of the junction unmatched. From germline, CDR1 is SGHTA and CDR2 FQGNSA. CDR3 protein: CASSLETGQGFSPLHF. The DNA of the CDR3 is TGTGCCAGCAGCTTAGAAACAGGACAGGGTTTTTCACCCCTCCACTTT.

This clonotype has a count of ten or more. The chain employs TRBV5-1 and TRBJ2-7, with 7 bases identical to TRBD1. Germline V gene sequence: CDR1 SGHRS, CDR2 YFSETQ. The CDR3 is 15 amino acids. Trimming took 4 bases from V and 2 from J; bases not matched to a gene: 9. CDR3 DNA: TGCGCCAGCAGCCCAGAGTTGGACAGGACCTACGAGCAGTACTTC. Translation gives CASSPELDRTYEQYF.

The chain couples TRBV7-9 to TRBJ1-1; D call uncertain. Germline V gives CDR1 SEHNR, CDR2 FQNEAQ (reference sequence). V lost 1 base, J lost 1 base, and 10 bases lay in between. The CDR3 runs 15 residues. This chain's CDR3 is CASSLEGSWNTEAFF. CDR3 bases: TGTGCCAGCAGCTTAGAGGGCTCATGGAACACTGAAGCTTTCTTT.

This clonotype was observed many times. The chain uses TRBV12-3 or TRBV12-4 and TRBJ2-3; 16 positions match TRBD2. This CDR3 comprises 14 residues. J lost 6 bases, V lost 10 bases, and 4 bases had no gene match. The CDR3: CATGTSGRADTQYF. As DNA, the CDR3 is TGTGCCACCGGGACTAGCGGGAGGGCTGATACGCAGTATTTT.

This clonotype was observed a handful of times. The chain has TRBV7-2 and TRBJ2-7; D is undetermined. The germline V gene has CDR1 SGHTA and CDR2 FQGNSA. V lost 2 bases, J lost 3 bases, and 8 bases lay in between. The CDR3 has 13 residues. CDR3 sequence reads: CASSLNGGYEQYF. The CDR3 DNA sequence: TGTGCCAGCAGCTTAAATGGTGGCTACGAGCAGTACTTC.

This clonotype was detected a few times. The rearrangement joins TRBV24-1 to TRBJ2-1, with 7 bases lining up with TRBD1. The CDR3 runs 15 residues. CDR1 and CDR2 (germline): KGHDR, SFDVKD. The junction had 8 bases not matched to a gene; V was cut back by 4 bases and J by 6 bases. In nucleotides, the CDR3 is TGTGCCACCAGTGACTCGACAGGGTTAGGCAATGAGCAGTTCTTC. This encodes CATSDSTGLGNEQFF.